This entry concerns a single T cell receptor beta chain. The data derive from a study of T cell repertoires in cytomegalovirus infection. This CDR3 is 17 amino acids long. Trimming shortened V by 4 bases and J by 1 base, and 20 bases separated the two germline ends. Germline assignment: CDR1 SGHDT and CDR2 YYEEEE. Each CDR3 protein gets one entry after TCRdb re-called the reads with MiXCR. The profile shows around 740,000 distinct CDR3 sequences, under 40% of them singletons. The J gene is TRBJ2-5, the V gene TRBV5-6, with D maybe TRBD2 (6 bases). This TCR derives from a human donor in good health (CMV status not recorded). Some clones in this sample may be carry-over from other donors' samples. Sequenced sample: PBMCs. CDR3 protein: CASSEFGTGELQETQYF. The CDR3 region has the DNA TGTGCCAGCAGCGAATTCGGGACGGGAGAGCTCCAAGAGACCCAGTACTTC.